The sequence of this T cell receptor beta chain was determined in a study of blood T cell repertoires in COVID-19. Here immunoSEQ multiplex PCR was the method, and the copy in TCRdb shows in-frame clones only, minus some. The table records 300,000 to 400,000 clones, approximately 88% of them present only once. V was trimmed by 0 bases and J by 4 bases, leaving 14 bases between them. Germline CDR1 is SGDLS and CDR2 is YYNGEE. This CDR3 comprises 15 residues. The sequenced material came from peripheral blood. The chain carries TRBV9 and TRBJ2-7; tentatively, D is TRBD2 (5 bases). This clonotype was sampled from a man aged 25 to 45 with COVID-19, enrolled during active disease. The chain's CDR3 is CASSVAPGVGYEQYF. Written as DNA, the CDR3 is TGTGCCAGCAGCGTAGCCCCCGGGGTGGGGTACGAGCAGTACTTC.